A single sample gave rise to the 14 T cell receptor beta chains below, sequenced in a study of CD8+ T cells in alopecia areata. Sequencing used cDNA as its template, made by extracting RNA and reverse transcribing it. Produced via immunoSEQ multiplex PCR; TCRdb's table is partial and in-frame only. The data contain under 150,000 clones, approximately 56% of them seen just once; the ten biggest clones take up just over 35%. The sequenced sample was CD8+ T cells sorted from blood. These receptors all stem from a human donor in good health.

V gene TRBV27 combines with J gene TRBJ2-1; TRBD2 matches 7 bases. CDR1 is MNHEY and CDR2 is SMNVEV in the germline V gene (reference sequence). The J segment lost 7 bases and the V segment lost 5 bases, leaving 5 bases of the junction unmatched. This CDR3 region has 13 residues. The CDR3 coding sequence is TGTGCCAGCAGTACGGGAGGCGGGAATGAGCAGTTCTTC. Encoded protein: CASSTGGGNEQFF.

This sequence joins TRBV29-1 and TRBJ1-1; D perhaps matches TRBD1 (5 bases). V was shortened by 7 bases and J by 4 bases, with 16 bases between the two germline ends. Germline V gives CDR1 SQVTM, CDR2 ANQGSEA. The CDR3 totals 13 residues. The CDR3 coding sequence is TGCAGCGGGAGTACAGGTCTCTCCACTGAAGCTTTCTTT. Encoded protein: CSGSTGLSTEAFF. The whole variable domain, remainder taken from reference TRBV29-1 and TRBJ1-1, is SAVISQKPSRDICQRGTSLTIQCQVDSQVTMMFWYRQQPGQSLTLIATANQGSEATYESGFVIDKFPISRPNLTFSTLTVSNMSPEDSSIYLCSGSTGLSTEAFFGQGTRLTVV.

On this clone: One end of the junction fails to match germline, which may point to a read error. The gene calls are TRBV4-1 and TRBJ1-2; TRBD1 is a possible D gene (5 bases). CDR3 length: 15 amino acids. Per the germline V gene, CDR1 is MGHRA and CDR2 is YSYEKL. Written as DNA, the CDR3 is TGCGCCAGCAGCGAAGACCCCCGGGAGGGACATGGCTACACCTTC. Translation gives CASSEDPREGHGYTF.

The CDR3 DNA reads TGTGCCACCAGCAGATTCCTGAAGGACTCAACGCCCTACGAGCAGTACTTC. This translates into CATSRFLKDSTPYEQYF. The chain joins TRBV15 to TRBJ2-7, with D perhaps matching TRBD2 (5 bases). Trimming took 2 bases from V and 2 from J, leaving 19 bases between them. The CDR3 totals 17 residues. Germline V CDR1 and CDR2: LNHNV, YYDKDF (reference sequence).

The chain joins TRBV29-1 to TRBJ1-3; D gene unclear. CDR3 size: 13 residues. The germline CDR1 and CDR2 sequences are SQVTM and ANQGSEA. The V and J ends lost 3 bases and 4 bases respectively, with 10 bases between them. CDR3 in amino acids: CSVDIAGGNTIYF. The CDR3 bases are TGCAGCGTTGATATAGCTGGCGGAAACACCATATATTTT.

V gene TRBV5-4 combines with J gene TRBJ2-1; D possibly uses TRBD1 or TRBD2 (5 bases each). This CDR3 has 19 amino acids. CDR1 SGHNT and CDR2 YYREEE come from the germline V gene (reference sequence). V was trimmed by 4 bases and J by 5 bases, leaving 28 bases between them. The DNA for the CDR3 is TGTGCCAGCAGCCTCCCTAGTTTGGTAGCCCGGGACGCCAACAATGAGCAGTTCTTC. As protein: CASSLPSLVARDANNEQFF. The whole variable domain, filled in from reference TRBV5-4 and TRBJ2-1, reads ETGVTQSPTHLIKTRGQQVTLRCSSQSGHNTVSWYQQALGQGPQFIFQYYREEENGRGNFPPRFSGLQFPNYSSELNVNALELDDSALYLCASSLPSLVARDANNEQFFGPGTRLTVL.

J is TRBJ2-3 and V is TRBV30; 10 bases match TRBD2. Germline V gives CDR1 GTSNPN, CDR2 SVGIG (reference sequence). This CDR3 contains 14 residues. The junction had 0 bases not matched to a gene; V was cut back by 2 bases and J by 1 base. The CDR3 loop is CAWSLAGGTDTQYF. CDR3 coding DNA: TGTGCCTGGAGTCTAGCGGGAGGCACAGATACGCAGTATTTT.

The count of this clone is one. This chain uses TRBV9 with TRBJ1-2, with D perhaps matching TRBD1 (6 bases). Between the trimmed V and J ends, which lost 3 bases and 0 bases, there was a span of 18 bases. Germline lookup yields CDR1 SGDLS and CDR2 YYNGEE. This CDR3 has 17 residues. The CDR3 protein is CASSGGRNREANYGYTF. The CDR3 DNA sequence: TGTGCCAGCAGCGGGGGAAGGAACAGGGAAGCTAACTATGGCTACACCTTC.

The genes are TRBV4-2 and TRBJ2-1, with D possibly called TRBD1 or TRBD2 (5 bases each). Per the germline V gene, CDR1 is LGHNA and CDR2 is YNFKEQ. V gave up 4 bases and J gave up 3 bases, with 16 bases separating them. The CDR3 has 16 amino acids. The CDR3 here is CASSLGTTTIYNEQFF. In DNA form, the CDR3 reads TGTGCCAGCAGCCTCGGGACCACTACCATCTACAATGAGCAGTTCTTC.

The CDR3, as DNA: TGTGCCAGCGGACCTTCGGGACAGGCTTACAATGAGCAGTTCTTC. This sequence encodes CASGPSGQAYNEQFF. The chain employs TRBV11-1 and TRBJ2-1; 8 nucleotides line up with TRBD1. Germline CDR1 reads SGHAT; CDR2 reads FQDESV (reference sequence). CDR3 length: 15 amino acids. With 8 bases clipped from V and 4 bases from J, the junction kept 10 bases outside the gene matches. The variable domain in full, completed from reference TRBV11-1 and TRBJ2-1, reads EAEVAQSPRYKITEKSQAVAFWCDPISGHATLYWYRQILGQGPELLVQFQDESVVDDSQLPKDRFSAERLKGVDSTLKIQPAELGDSAMYLCASGPSGQAYNEQFFGPGTRLTVL.

CDR3 in amino acids: CASSLFGGGRSQETQYF. For the CDR3, the DNA is TGTGCCAGCAGTTTATTCGGCGGGGGCAGGTCCCAAGAGACCCAGTACTTC. The J gene is TRBJ2-5, the V gene TRBV28; possibly TRBD2 for D (7 bases). This CDR3 region has 17 residues. CDR1 and CDR2 (germline): MDHEN, SYDVKM. The V gene lost 1 base and the J gene lost 1 base, with 16 bases spanning the gap.

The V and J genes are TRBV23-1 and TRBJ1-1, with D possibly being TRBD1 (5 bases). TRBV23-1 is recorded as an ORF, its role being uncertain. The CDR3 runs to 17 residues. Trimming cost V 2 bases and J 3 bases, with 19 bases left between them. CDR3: CASSQDNRNGSHTEAFF. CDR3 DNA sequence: TGCGCCAGCAGTCAAGATAACAGGAATGGGTCCCACACTGAAGCTTTCTTT.

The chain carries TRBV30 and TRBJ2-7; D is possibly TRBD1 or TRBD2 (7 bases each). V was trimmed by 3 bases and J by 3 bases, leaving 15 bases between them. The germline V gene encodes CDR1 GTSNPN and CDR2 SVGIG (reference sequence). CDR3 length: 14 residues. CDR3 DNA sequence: TGTGCCTGGAGAGAGACAGGGAGGGACTACGAGCAGTACTTC. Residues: CAWRETGRDYEQYF.

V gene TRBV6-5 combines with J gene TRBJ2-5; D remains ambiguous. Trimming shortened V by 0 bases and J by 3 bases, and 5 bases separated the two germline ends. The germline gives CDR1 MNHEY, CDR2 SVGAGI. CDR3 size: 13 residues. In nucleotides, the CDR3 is TGTGCCAGCAGTTACTCCCCAGAAGAGACCCAGTACTTC. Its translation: CASSYSPEETQYF.